This T cell receptor (beta chain) originates from a study of neurological immune-mediated disorders. MiXCR was run by TCRdb on the 5' RACE reads, yielding one entry per CDR3 protein. Of 80,000 or so distinct CDR3 sequences in the sample, about 9.7% were seen once. This clonotype showed up just a few times. Input material: PBMCs. The receptor was isolated from a man aged 50-60 years in good health.

The CDR3 protein is CASSSLAGIPYNEQFF. The CDR3 DNA sequence: TGTGCCAGCAGTTCACTAGCGGGGATCCCCTACAATGAGCAGTTCTTC. The chain links TRBV12-3 or TRBV12-4 to TRBJ2-1; 10 bases are a match to TRBD2. The CDR3 loop spans 16 amino acids. The ends lost 4 bases at V and 2 bases at J; junction bases unmatched: 5.